These 26 T cell receptor beta chains originate from one sample sequenced in a study of blood T cell repertoires in COVID-19. Only in-frame clones appear in the TCRdb table, and some are missing; sequencing was by immunoSEQ multiplex PCR. This sample has 200,000 to 250,000 clones, with about four fifths found just once. Sequencing was done on a sample of peripheral blood. The source of these receptors is a woman aged 60-75 years with acute or convalescent COVID-19.

The chain uses TRBV3-1 (or the pseudogene TRBV3-2) and TRBJ1-2, with TRBD1 matching 10 bases. The V and J ends lost 0 bases and 0 bases, in that order; junction bases with no gene match: 13. The CDR3 extends over 20 amino acids. CDR1 and CDR2 from the germline V gene are LGHDT and YNNKEL (reference sequence). The DNA for the CDR3 is TGTGCCAGCAGCCAAGATAAAGGAGTGAGGGGACAGGGGACTAACTATGGCTACACCTTC. Translation gives CASSQDKGVRGQGTNYGYTF.

J is TRBJ1-1 and V is TRBV5-4; TRBD1 is a possible D gene (6 bases). The CDR3 is 13 residues long. The V end lost 4 bases, the J end lost 4 bases, and 11 bases lay between the germline ends. CDR1 and CDR2 (germline): SGHNT, YYREEE (reference sequence). This chain's CDR3 is CASSNRVGTEAFF. The CDR3 nucleotides read TGTGCCAGCAGCAACAGGGTAGGCACTGAAGCTTTCTTT. The entire variable domain, with the rest obtained from reference TRBV5-4 and TRBJ1-1, is as follows: ETGVTQSPTHLIKTRGQQVTLRCSSQSGHNTVSWYQQALGQGPQFIFQYYREEENGRGNFPPRFSGLQFPNYSSELNVNALELDDSALYLCASSNRVGTEAFFGQGTRLTVV.

CDR3 sequence: CASSGGRSTDTQYF. CDR3 bases: TGTGCCAGCAGCGGAGGGAGGAGCACAGATACGCAGTATTTT. The chain has TRBV9 and TRBJ2-3; TRBD2 might be the D (6 bases). This CDR3 has 14 amino acids. Germline assignment: CDR1 SGDLS and CDR2 YYNGEE. Trimming left V 3 bases short and J 0 bases short, with 8 bases between.

This clone was detected once. The gene calls are TRBV18 and TRBJ1-1, with 10 bases fitting TRBD1. The germline V gene has CDR1 KGHSH and CDR2 LQKENI. Trimming took 4 bases from V and 1 from J; bases not matched to a gene: 0. The CDR3 runs 14 residues. The CDR3 loop reads CASSRDRGNTEAFF. The CDR3 DNA reads as TGTGCCAGCTCACGGGACAGGGGGAACACTGAAGCTTTCTTT.

This chain uses TRBV30 with TRBJ1-1; TRBD1 matches 12 bases. The length of the CDR3 is 14 residues. Germline lookup yields CDR1 GTSNPN and CDR2 SVGIG (reference sequence). The V and J ends lost 3 bases and 10 bases, in that order; junction bases with no gene match: 9. DNA of the CDR3: TGTGCCTGGAGCCCAGGGACAGGGGGCAGCGGAGCTTTCTTT. It translates to CAWSPGTGGSGAFF.

The chain has TRBV6-4 and TRBJ1-2, with D possibly TRBD1 on 6 matching bases. The ends were cut back, 7 bases at V and 4 bases at J, with 10 bases in the middle. Germline CDR1 and CDR2: MRHNA and SNTAGT. This CDR3 is built from 12 residues. For the CDR3, the DNA is TGTGCCAGCATCCCCAGGGGCTATGGCTACACCTTC. Its translation is CASIPRGYGYTF.

The chain links TRBV5-4 to TRBJ1-1; a weak D match, TRBD1 (6 bases). Germline CDR1 is SGHNT and CDR2 is YYREEE (reference sequence). The CDR3 sequence is 14 residues long. The germline V and J ends were trimmed by 3 bases and 1 base, with 10 bases remaining between them. This chain's CDR3 is CASSSYRENTEAFF. The CDR3 nucleotides are TGTGCCAGCAGCTCCTACAGGGAGAACACTGAAGCTTTCTTT.

The chain uses TRBV21-1 and TRBJ2-7; TRBD1, the table's D call, lacks a check against the DNA. TRBV21-1 is termed a pseudogene. The CDR3 runs to 15 residues. The CDR3 here is CASTSLAKGDYEQYF. In DNA form, the CDR3 reads TGTGCCAGCACCTCCCTTGCCAAGGGGGACTACGAGCAGTACTTC.

This chain connects TRBV9 to TRBJ2-3; 8 bases fit TRBD1. Germline assignment: CDR1 SGDLS and CDR2 YYNGEE. Trimming cost V 0 bases and J 4 bases; bases outside gene matches: 7. The CDR3 has 16 residues. The CDR3 reads CASSVGGQGTPDTQYF. The CDR3 DNA follows: TGTGCCAGCAGCGTAGGTGGACAGGGTACCCCAGATACGCAGTATTTT. Full variable domain (rest looked up from reference TRBV9 and TRBJ2-3): DSGVTQTPKHLITATGQRVTLRCSPRSGDLSVYWYQQSLDQGLQFLIQYYNGEERAKGNILERFSAQQFPDLHSELNLSSLELGDSALYFCASSVGGQGTPDTQYFGPGTRLTVL.

The chain couples TRBV7-8 to TRBJ1-2; TRBD1 agrees at 7 bases. Germline-derived CDR1 and CDR2 are SGHVS and FQNEAQ. This CDR3 contains 17 residues. The V gene end was trimmed by 7 bases and the J gene end by 0 bases; junction bases not matched to a gene: 14. The CDR3 loop is CASNPRTGAGANYGYTF. Written as DNA, the CDR3 is TGTGCCAGCAACCCGCGGACAGGCGCCGGGGCTAACTATGGCTACACCTTC.

This clone showed up just once. The V call is TRBV7-8, the J call TRBJ1-5, with D uncertain. Germline V gives CDR1 SGHVS, CDR2 FQNEAQ. This CDR3 region has 15 residues. V gave up 2 bases and J gave up 6 bases, with 14 bases separating them. This CDR3 is CASSLSWQESQPQHF. The CDR3 DNA reads as TGTGCCAGCAGCTTAAGTTGGCAGGAAAGTCAGCCCCAGCATTTT.

V gene TRBV7-8 combines with J gene TRBJ2-7, with TRBD1 identical over 7 bases. The CDR3 covers 14 residues. Germline values: CDR1 SGHVS, CDR2 FQNEAQ. V was pared by 5 bases and J by 4 bases, with 8 bases of the junction left unmatched. CDR3 nucleotide sequence: TGTGCCAGCAGCCTGGGAGACAGGGTTTACGAGCAGTACTTC. It codes for CASSLGDRVYEQYF.

This chain connects TRBV30 to TRBJ1-5, with 8 bases fitting TRBD1. Germline CDR1 is GTSNPN and CDR2 is SVGIG (reference sequence). There are 15 residues in the CDR3. With V trimmed by 1 base and J by 7 bases, 9 bases remained unmatched. CDR3 sequence reads: CAWSDSTGVRQPQHF. DNA for the CDR3: TGTGCCTGGAGTGACTCGACAGGGGTTCGCCAGCCCCAGCATTTT.

The chain carries TRBV7-8 and TRBJ2-3; D may be TRBD2 (6 bases). Germline values: CDR1 SGHVS, CDR2 FQNEAQ. The V gene lost 5 bases and the J gene lost 7 bases, with 13 bases spanning the gap. The CDR3 runs 13 residues. The CDR3 sequence is CASSPRDFYTQYF. The CDR3 DNA sequence: TGTGCCAGCAGCCCCCGGGACTTTTATACGCAGTATTTT.

The chain uses TRBV4-2 and TRBJ1-4; D is unclear. Germline lookup yields CDR1 LGHNA and CDR2 YNFKEQ. CDR3 length: 13 amino acids. Between the trimmed V and J ends, which lost 9 bases and 8 bases, there was a span of 16 bases. The CDR3 coding sequence is TGTGCCAGTGGGAGTTTTCCGGCGGAAAAACTGTTTTTT. Translated, it gives CASGSFPAEKLFF.

V usage is TRBV4-1 and J usage is TRBJ1-2; 7 nucleotides agree with TRBD1. Germline V gene lookup returns CDR1 MGHRA and CDR2 YSYEKL. V shed 0 bases and J 4 bases; nucleotides not matched to a gene: 5. The CDR3 consists of 15 residues. DNA of the CDR3: TGCGCCAGCAGCCAAGAAGGAGGGGGCAGCTATGGCTACACCTTC. Translation gives CASSQEGGGSYGYTF.

This clone was seen once. The chain recombines TRBV29-1 with TRBJ1-2; D gene uncertain. Trimming cost V 1 base and J 4 bases, with 4 bases left between them. The CDR3 spans 11 residues. The germline gives CDR1 SQVTM, CDR2 ANQGSEA. The CDR3 DNA sequence: TGCAGCGTTGAAGCCCGCTATGGCTACACCTTC. Encoded protein: CSVEARYGYTF.

The CDR3 region is CASSPQGVGNQPQHF. CDR3 in DNA: TGTGCCAGCTCACCCCAGGGGGTCGGCAATCAGCCCCAGCATTTT. The chain links TRBV18 to TRBJ1-5, with 7 bases that match TRBD1. The germline V gene encodes CDR1 KGHSH and CDR2 LQKENI. Germline trimming cut 3 bases from V and 2 bases from J; bases unmatched to any gene: 4. The CDR3 is 15 residues long.

The chain uses TRBV5-4 and TRBJ1-2; 8 bases agree with TRBD1. Germline V gene data show CDR1 as SGHNT and CDR2 as YYREEE (reference sequence). The CDR3 consists of 14 residues. V dropped 3 bases and J dropped 7; count of bases not matched to a gene: 8. The chain's CDR3 is CASSSSDRAGGYTF. The CDR3 coding sequence is TGTGCCAGCAGCTCCTCGGACAGGGCCGGTGGCTACACCTTC.

The rearrangement joins TRBV2 to TRBJ2-1, with D hard to call. Trimming took 6 bases from V and 5 from J, leaving 14 bases between them. The length of the CDR3 is 14 residues. In germline, CDR1 is SNHLY, CDR2 FYNNEI. Here the CDR3 reads CASSLPRPDNEQFF. For the CDR3, the DNA is TGTGCCAGCAGCCTACCTAGGCCTGACAATGAGCAGTTCTTC.

The chain carries TRBV24-1 and TRBJ1-2, with 9 bases fitting TRBD1. This CDR3 region has 14 residues. Germline V gene sequence: CDR1 KGHDR, CDR2 SFDVKD. V was pared by 4 bases and J by 7 bases, with 6 bases of the junction left unmatched. CDR3 nucleotides: TGTGCCACCAGTGAGGCGGGACAGGGAAGTGGCTACACCTTC. The encoded protein is CATSEAGQGSGYTF.

The chain is built from TRBV18 and TRBJ2-3; 7 nucleotides match TRBD1. CDR3 size: 14 residues. V trimming: 8 bases; J trimming: 6 bases; junction bases outside the gene matches: 11. Germline loops: CDR1 KGHSH, CDR2 LQKENI. The CDR3 DNA follows: TGTGCCAGCCCCACCGTTCAGGGGGTTGATACGCAGTATTTT. As protein: CASPTVQGVDTQYF.

The chain couples TRBV6-2 or TRBV6-3 to TRBJ2-3; TRBD2 aligns across 8 bases. With 6 bases clipped from V and 2 bases from J, the junction kept 7 bases outside the gene matches. The germline V gene encodes CDR1 MNHEY and CDR2 SVGEGT. The CDR3 extends over 15 amino acids. The CDR3 sequence is CASSWERGPTDTQYF. In DNA, the CDR3 is TGTGCCAGCAGCTGGGAGCGGGGGCCCACAGATACGCAGTATTTT.

CDR3 coding DNA: TGTGCCAGCAGCGTAGCTTCAGGGAATCAGCCCCAGCATTTT. This codes for CASSVASGNQPQHF. The rearrangement links TRBV9 to TRBJ1-5; D possibly corresponds to TRBD1 (5 bases). Trimming left V 0 bases short and J 4 bases short, with 8 bases between. This CDR3 is built from 14 residues. Germline loops: CDR1 SGDLS, CDR2 YYNGEE.

V is TRBV13 and J is TRBJ2-1, with 8 bases matching TRBD2. The CDR3 is 13 amino acids. From germline, CDR1 is PRHDT and CDR2 FYEKMQ (reference sequence). V lost 4 bases and J lost 6; bases outside the gene matches: 2. The CDR3 region is CASSSGTSNEQFF. The CDR3 DNA reads as TGTGCCAGCAGCTCCGGGACTAGCAATGAGCAGTTCTTC.

The chain has TRBV4-1 and TRBJ2-3; 9 bases are a match to TRBD1. This CDR3 spans 16 amino acids. The germline gives CDR1 MGHRA, CDR2 YSYEKL. With V trimmed by 0 bases and J by 2 bases, 3 bases remained unmatched. CDR3 in DNA: TGCGCCAGCAGCCAAGAAACAGGGGGCTTCACAGATACGCAGTATTTT. Protein: CASSQETGGFTDTQYF.